Shown below are 17 T cell receptor beta chains from a single sample sequenced in a study of CD8+ T cells in alopecia areata. Following RNA extraction, reverse transcription yielded cDNA that acted as the sequencing template. Data came from immunoSEQ multiplex PCR; TCRdb stores just in-frame clones and leaves some out. The repertoire holds 130,000 to 150,000 clones, with 80% to 90% as singletons. This material consisted of CD8+ T cells sorted from blood, taken at week 0. All receptors come from a human donor with alopecia areata.

The chain employs TRBV2 and TRBJ1-4; TRBD1 might be the D (6 bases). This CDR3 is 16 amino acids long. Per the germline V gene, CDR1 is SNHLY and CDR2 is FYNNEI. The V and J ends lost 5 bases and 7 bases respectively, with 20 bases between them. CDR3 sequence: CASSKEDSQLVEKLFF. In DNA form, the CDR3 reads TGTGCCAGCAGTAAGGAGGACAGCCAACTAGTTGAAAAACTGTTTTTT. Combining the CDR3 with reference TRBV2 and TRBJ1-4 gives the whole variable domain EPEVTQTPSHQVTQMGQEVILRCVPISNHLYFYWYRQILGQKVEFLVSFYNNEISEKSEIFDDQFSVERPDGSNFTLKIRSTKLEDSAMYFCASSKEDSQLVEKLFFGSGTQLSVL.

This chain joins TRBV11-2 and TRBJ1-1, with D unclear. The CDR3 sequence is 16 residues long. From germline, CDR1 is SGHAT and CDR2 FQNNGV. Trimming stripped 3 bases from V and 0 bases from J, with 14 bases between. The CDR3 sequence: CASSLDDWNLNTEAFF. DNA for the CDR3: TGTGCCAGCAGCTTGGATGATTGGAACCTGAACACTGAAGCTTTCTTT.

This chain links TRBV5-1 with TRBJ2-7; TRBD1 agrees at 9 bases. The germline V gene encodes CDR1 SGHRS and CDR2 YFSETQ. V gave up 3 bases and J gave up 5 bases; unmatched junction bases: 6. This CDR3 spans 14 amino acids. The CDR3 coding sequence is TGCGCCAGCAGCTCAGGGGACAGGGTTGACGAGCAGTACTTC. Translation gives CASSSGDRVDEQYF.

The CDR3 loop is CASTGTSTYQETQYF. CDR3 DNA: TGTGCCAGCACAGGCACCAGCACCTACCAAGAGACCCAGTACTTC. The chain combines TRBV6-5 with TRBJ2-5; no clear D gene. Germline assignment: CDR1 MNHEY and CDR2 SVGAGI. Trimming removed 7 bases at V and 0 bases at J, with 15 bases between. The CDR3 covers 15 residues.

The chain uses TRBV29-1 and TRBJ1-2; D may be TRBD1 (5 bases). Trimming stripped 3 bases from V and 3 bases from J, with 20 bases between. Germline V gives CDR1 SQVTM, CDR2 ANQGSEA. There are 16 residues in the CDR3. In nucleotides, the CDR3 is TGCAGCGTTGAGTCCTCGTGGCAGGGAGGGTACTATGGCTACACCTTC. Amino acids: CSVESSWQGGYYGYTF.

The chain joins TRBV29-1 to TRBJ2-1, with TRBD2 matching over 12 bases. CDR3 length: 15 amino acids. V was pared by 4 bases and J by 0 bases, with 1 base of the junction left unmatched. The germline V gene has CDR1 SQVTM and CDR2 ANQGSEA. DNA for the CDR3: TGCAGCGTTGGGACTAGCGGGATCTCCTACAATGAGCAGTTCTTC. It encodes CSVGTSGISYNEQFF.

The chain joins TRBV9 to TRBJ2-3, with D maybe TRBD2 (5 bases). CDR3 length: 12 residues. The V gene's germline CDR1 is SGDLS and CDR2 YYNGEE. The germline V and J ends were trimmed by 5 bases and 5 bases, with 9 bases remaining between them. The CDR3: CASRGVGDTQYF. The CDR3 nucleotides read TGTGCCAGCAGGGGAGTAGGAGATACGCAGTATTTT.

The rearrangement joins TRBV6-4 to TRBJ2-3; D is uncertain. V lost 6 bases, J lost 4 bases, and 20 bases lay in between. The CDR3 consists of 16 residues. Looked up from germline, CDR1 is MRHNA and CDR2 is SNTAGT. In DNA, the CDR3 is TGTGCCAGCAGCCAAGAAATCGGGTTCCCCCCAGATACGCAGTATTTT. This translates into CASSQEIGFPPDTQYF.

This chain connects TRBV14 to TRBJ1-1; D is ambiguous. The germline V and J ends were trimmed by 3 bases and 5 bases, with 10 bases remaining between them. Germline V CDR1 and CDR2: SGHDN, FVKESK. This CDR3 comprises 13 residues. CDR3: CASSHLMGTEAFF. The CDR3 DNA sequence: TGTGCCAGCAGCCATCTGATGGGGACTGAAGCTTTCTTT.

The CDR3, as DNA: TGTGCCAGCAGAACAGGGCCGGCCTACGAGCAGTACTTC. Protein sequence: CASRTGPAYEQYF. The chain is built from TRBV27 and TRBJ2-7, with a possible D match to TRBD1 (6 bases). CDR3 length: 13 residues. CDR1 is MNHEY and CDR2 is SMNVEV in the germline V gene (reference sequence). V was trimmed by 6 bases and J by 2 bases, leaving 11 bases between them.

This clone was counted only a few times. The chain employs TRBV5-1 and TRBJ1-1; tentatively, D is TRBD1 (6 bases). The germline V gene encodes CDR1 SGHRS and CDR2 YFSETQ. V gave up 5 bases and J gave up 3 bases, with 11 bases separating them. The CDR3 extends over 13 amino acids. The CDR3 region is CASSQGFDTEAFF. CDR3 in DNA: TGCGCCAGCAGTCAGGGGTTCGACACTGAAGCTTTCTTT.

Here the CDR3 reads CASIEFGTGGWNEQFF. As DNA, the CDR3 is TGCGCCAGCATCGAATTTGGGACAGGGGGCTGGAATGAGCAGTTCTTC. The V and J genes are TRBV5-1 and TRBJ2-1; TRBD1 aligns across 12 bases. CDR1 SGHRS and CDR2 YFSETQ come from the germline V gene. The CDR3 totals 16 residues. Trimming at V came to 6 bases and at J to 7 bases, leaving 11 bases not matched to a gene.

V gene TRBV28 combines with J gene TRBJ2-1, with TRBD2 matching 7 bases. CDR1 MDHEN and CDR2 SYDVKM come from the germline V gene. V lost 1 base to trimming and J lost 7 bases; unmatched junction nucleotides: 4. The CDR3 is made up of 14 amino acids. CDR3 residues: CASSLFAGANEQFF. The DNA of the CDR3 is TGTGCCAGCAGTTTATTCGCGGGAGCTAATGAGCAGTTCTTC. The variable domain in full, with the rest retrieved from reference TRBV28 and TRBJ2-1, is DVKVTQSSRYLVKRTGEKVFLECVQDMDHENMFWYRQDPGLGLRLIYFSYDVKMKEKGDIPEGYSVSREKKERFSLILESASTNQTSMYLCASSLFAGANEQFFGPGTRLTVL.

The chain employs TRBV10-2 and TRBJ2-7; the D gene is possibly TRBD2 (5 bases). V dropped 4 bases and J dropped 2 bases, with 15 bases sitting between them. The CDR3 covers 15 residues. Per the germline V gene, CDR1 is WSHSY and CDR2 is SAAADI. The CDR3: CASSGAGPGTYEQYF. The CDR3 coding sequence is TGCGCCAGCAGTGGAGCAGGTCCGGGAACCTACGAGCAGTACTTC.

This sequence joins TRBV4-1 and TRBJ2-3, with D maybe TRBD2 (5 bases). This CDR3 is built from 16 residues. V gave up 1 base and J gave up 2 bases, with 13 bases separating them. Per the germline V gene, CDR1 is MGHRA and CDR2 is YSYEKL. Here the CDR3 reads CASSQAGGPTTDTQYF. The DNA for the CDR3 is TGCGCCAGCAGCCAAGCGGGCGGGCCTACCACAGATACGCAGTATTTT.

The CDR3 DNA reads as TGTGCCAGCAGCTTAGGATGGAGCGGGAGGAGTCCCAATGAGCAGTTCTTC. It encodes CASSLGWSGRSPNEQFF. J is TRBJ2-1 and V is TRBV13; 9 nucleotides line up with TRBD2. CDR1 is PRHDT, CDR2 FYEKMQ, per germline (reference sequence). The CDR3 loop spans 17 amino acids. The V and J ends lost 0 bases and 6 bases, in that order; junction bases with no gene match: 9.

CDR3 nucleotides: TGTGCCAGCTCATCCGATGGGGGCAGTGAGCAGTTCTTC. Protein product: CASSSDGGSEQFF. V is TRBV18 and J is TRBJ2-1; possible D gene TRBD1, 6 bases. Germline-derived CDR1 and CDR2 are KGHSH and LQKENI. The CDR3 consists of 13 residues. Trimming shortened V by 5 bases and J by 9 bases, and 14 bases separated the two germline ends.